A single sample is the source of the 25 T cell receptor beta chains below, sequenced in a study of early T cells in non-severe SARS-CoV-2 infection (dated by TCRdb to about 2021). The library was built by means of 5' RACE. The data were produced on a NextSeq 500. In TCRdb, the public reads were trimmed at Q25 with fastp and aligned with MiXCR, with productive beta chains retained. Records with the same CDR3 protein are collapsed into one entry carrying the most frequent genes and DNA. The sample table shows 65,000 to 85,000 distinct CDR3 sequences, and about 13% are seen once. Around 4.8% of the sample rests with the top ten. The material sequenced was whole blood. Receptor source: an adult who was a healthcare worker with PCR-confirmed SARS-CoV-2 infection or an uninfected control (not recorded which).

This clonotype was observed a handful of times. V is TRBV14 and J is TRBJ2-2; no firm D call. V was shortened by 3 bases and J by 4 bases, with 12 bases between the two germline ends. The CDR3 is 15 residues long. Germline CDR1 and CDR2: SGHDN and FVKESK. CDR3 in DNA: TGTGCCAGCAGCCAGTCCGCGAAAGCCACCGGGGAGCTGTTTTTT. It codes for CASSQSAKATGELFF.

This clonotype was found many times. The chain joins TRBV10-3 to TRBJ2-7, with 12 bases identical to TRBD2. J lost 2 bases, V lost 4 bases, and 6 bases had no gene match. Germline CDR1 ENHRY, CDR2 SYGVKD. CDR3 length: 16 residues. CDR3: CAISGSSGRDPYEQYF. CDR3 coding DNA: TGTGCCATCAGTGGGTCTAGCGGGAGGGATCCCTACGAGCAGTACTTC.

The rearrangement links TRBV5-1 to TRBJ1-2; D remains unclear. With 4 bases removed from V and 5 bases from J, the gap between germline ends came to 15 bases. The germline V gene has CDR1 SGHRS and CDR2 YFSETQ. The CDR3 is 14 residues long. CDR3 bases: TGCGCCAGCAGCAAGAGGACCATCGTTTATGGCTACACCTTC. It codes for CASSKRTIVYGYTF.

This clonotype was recorded a few times. The gene calls are TRBV5-1 and TRBJ2-4; either TRBD1 or TRBD2 may fit D (6 bases each). From germline, CDR1 is SGHRS and CDR2 YFSETQ. The CDR3 contains 17 residues. Between the trimmed V and J ends, which lost 2 bases and 2 bases, there was a span of 17 bases. The CDR3 loop reads CASSLGQGGITKNIQYF. CDR3 sequence (DNA): TGCGCCAGCAGCTTAGGACAAGGGGGGATAACCAAAAACATTCAGTACTTC. The variable domain in full, with the rest retrieved from reference TRBV5-1 and TRBJ2-4, is KAGVTQTPRYLIKTRGQQVTLSCSPISGHRSVSWYQQTPGQGLQFLFEYFSETQRNKGNFPGRFSGRQFSNSRSEMNVSTLELGDSALYLCASSLGQGGITKNIQYFGAGTRLSVL.

This clonotype has more than one count but fewer than ten. This chain joins TRBV9 and TRBJ2-3; D call uncertain. The germline V and J ends were trimmed by 7 bases and 3 bases, with 9 bases remaining between them. Germline CDR1 and CDR2: SGDLS and YYNGEE. The CDR3 is 12 amino acids. CDR3 region: CASSGLTDTQYF. The DNA of the CDR3 is TGTGCCAGCTCGGGTTTGACAGATACGCAGTATTTT.

J is TRBJ1-1 and V is TRBV29-1, with a tentative D call TRBD1 (6 bases). Germline assignment: CDR1 SQVTM and CDR2 ANQGSEA. The CDR3 runs 12 residues. Trimming removed 7 bases at V and 3 bases at J, with 12 bases between. The CDR3 spells CSGAQGDTEAFF. As DNA, the CDR3 is TGCAGCGGAGCACAGGGAGACACTGAAGCTTTCTTT.

Regarding this clonotype: This may stem from a read error, because a much larger clone lies one nucleotide away. This rearrangement joins TRBV11-2 to TRBJ2-1; the D call may be TRBD1 or TRBD2 (5 bases each). The CDR3 is made up of 15 amino acids. The V gene's germline CDR1 is SGHAT and CDR2 FQNNGV. The DNA for the CDR3 is TGTGCCGGCAGCCTGAGTGGGGGCTCCTACAATGAGCAGTTCTTC. As protein: CAGSLSGGSYNEQFF.

The rearrangement links TRBV10-3 to TRBJ2-7; D assignment may be TRBD1 or TRBD2 (5 bases each). This CDR3 comprises 13 residues. The germline V gene encodes CDR1 ENHRY and CDR2 SYGVKD. Deletions cut 4 bases from V and 4 bases from J, with 11 bases between. CDR3 in amino acids: CAISAGTKYEQYF. The CDR3 DNA is TGTGCCATCAGTGCGGGGACGAAGTACGAGCAGTACTTC.

There are a few counts of this clonotype. The V and J genes are TRBV5-1 and TRBJ1-6; D gene ambiguous. Germline loops: CDR1 SGHRS, CDR2 YFSETQ. V lost 3 bases to trimming and J lost 7 bases, with 14 bases between them. This CDR3 comprises 15 residues. The CDR3 here is CASSWAGKDNSPLHF. In DNA, the CDR3 is TGCGCCAGCAGCTGGGCGGGTAAAGACAATTCACCCCTCCACTTT. The full variable domain, with the rest looked up from reference TRBV5-1 and TRBJ1-6, is KAGVTQTPRYLIKTRGQQVTLSCSPISGHRSVSWYQQTPGQGLQFLFEYFSETQRNKGNFPGRFSGRQFSNSRSEMNVSTLELGDSALYLCASSWAGKDNSPLHFGNGTRLTVT.

There are a few counts of this clonotype. The chain carries TRBV10-3 and TRBJ1-2; TRBD1 aligns across 11 bases. Germline V gene data show CDR1 as ENHRY and CDR2 as SYGVKD. The CDR3 loop spans 14 amino acids. V shed 7 bases and J 6 bases; nucleotides not matched to a gene: 7. The CDR3 reads CAITGTGGYHGYTF. CDR3 bases: TGTGCCATCACAGGGACAGGGGGATATCATGGCTACACCTTC.

This clonotype has only a few counts. The chain uses TRBV27 and TRBJ1-4; D gene uncertain. The CDR3 is 13 amino acids. CDR1 is MNHEY, CDR2 SMNVEV, per germline (reference sequence). Trimming pared 6 bases from V and 5 bases from J, leaving 10 bases between. CDR3 sequence (DNA): TGTGCCAGCAGCTTCCGGAGGAATGAAAAACTGTTTTTT. Translation gives CASSFRRNEKLFF.

The chain uses TRBV6-1 and TRBJ2-1; 14 bases align to TRBD2. Trimming removed 6 bases from V and 5 bases from J; junction bases left unmatched: 3. Looked up from germline, CDR1 is MNHNS and CDR2 is SASEGT. The CDR3 spans 15 residues. This CDR3 reads CASRTSGRANNEQFF. As DNA, the CDR3 is TGTGCCAGCAGGACTAGCGGGAGGGCTAACAATGAGCAGTTCTTC.

This clonotype was recorded a few times. One end of the junction is discordant with germline, which a read error may explain. In DNA form, the CDR3 reads TGTGTCAGCAGCCGGCTCGAAGGACGGTCTCAGCCCCAGCATTTT. Protein product: CVSSRLEGRSQPQHF. The V gene is TRBV7-8, the J gene TRBJ1-5; D remains unclear. The CDR3 is made up of 15 amino acids. CDR1 is SGHVS, CDR2 FQNEAQ, per germline.

This clonotype was detected only a few times. The chain joins TRBV2 to TRBJ1-1; possibly TRBD1 for D (5 bases). Germline V lookup: CDR1 SNHLY, CDR2 FYNNEI. Between the trimmed V and J ends, which lost 7 bases and 0 bases, there was a span of 9 bases. The CDR3 consists of 13 residues. The CDR3 sequence is CASIYRMNTEAFF. For the CDR3, the DNA is TGTGCCAGCATTTACAGGATGAACACTGAAGCTTTCTTT.

This clonotype came up a few times. The rearrangement uses TRBV11-2 and TRBJ2-7; D is possibly TRBD2 (5 bases). The V end lost 2 bases, the J end lost 3 bases, and 8 bases lay between the germline ends. This CDR3 has 13 amino acids. Germline V gene sequence: CDR1 SGHAT, CDR2 FQNNGV. CDR3 sequence (DNA): TGTGCCAGCAGCTTACAACGGGGCTACGAGCAGTACTTC. As protein: CASSLQRGYEQYF.

This clonotype was counted at least ten times. V and J are TRBV5-1 and TRBJ2-1; D not resolved. The V gene lost 0 bases and the J gene lost 9 bases, with 13 bases spanning the gap. The CDR3 contains 14 residues. From germline, CDR1 is SGHRS and CDR2 YFSETQ. CDR3 protein: CASSLATTSTEQFF. The CDR3 DNA reads as TGCGCCAGCAGCTTGGCCACCACTTCCACTGAGCAGTTCTTC.

The sample holds many counts of this clonotype. The chain is built from TRBV10-1 and TRBJ1-1; weak D call: TRBD1 (6 bases). There are 13 residues in the CDR3. V dropped 6 bases and J dropped 0 bases, with 8 bases sitting between them. Germline V lookup: CDR1 WNHNN, CDR2 SYGVQD (reference sequence). The chain's CDR3 is CASRGQLNTEAFF. In DNA, the CDR3 is TGCGCCAGCAGAGGACAGCTGAACACTGAAGCTTTCTTT.

In its sample, this clonotype was seen many times. The chain combines TRBV18 with TRBJ1-3; D is unresolved. V shed 1 base and J shed 0 bases, with 7 bases lying between them. CDR3 length: 15 residues. Germline assignment: CDR1 KGHSH and CDR2 LQKENI. Written as DNA, the CDR3 is TGTGCCAGCTCACCACGGGGAAACTCTGGAAACACCATATATTTT. Translated, it gives CASSPRGNSGNTIYF. The entire variable domain, with the rest obtained from reference TRBV18 and TRBJ1-3, is as follows: NAGVMQNPRHLVRRRGQEARLRCSPMKGHSHVYWYRQLPEEGLKFMVYLQKENIIDESGMPKERFSAEFPKEGPSILRIQQVVRGDSAAYFCASSPRGNSGNTIYFGEGSWLTVV.

This clonotype was observed at least ten times. This CDR3 is CASSNQRLAGESYEQYF. The DNA for the CDR3 is TGTGCCAGCAGCAATCAAAGACTAGCGGGAGAGTCCTACGAGCAGTACTTC. The chain combines TRBV7-2 with TRBJ2-7, with TRBD2 matching 12 bases. Losses at the gene ends were 5 bases for V and 1 base for J; bases not matched to a gene: 9. Germline CDR1 SGHTA, CDR2 FQGNSA. The CDR3 is 17 residues long.

The chain employs TRBV10-3 and TRBJ1-1, with D perhaps matching TRBD1 (6 bases). The CDR3 has 12 amino acids. The germline V gene encodes CDR1 ENHRY and CDR2 SYGVKD. V lost 6 bases and J lost 5, with 10 bases in between. CDR3 residues: CAISTGLTEAFF. Here the CDR3 DNA reads TGTGCCATCAGCACAGGGTTAACTGAAGCTTTCTTT.

This sequence joins TRBV19 and TRBJ2-3, with D possibly being TRBD2 (5 bases). The CDR3 consists of 15 residues. CDR1 is LNHDA, CDR2 SQIVND, per germline (reference sequence). V was cut by 5 bases and J by 3 bases, with 15 bases left in between. The CDR3 sequence: CASSPREFETDTQYF. The DNA for the CDR3 is TGTGCCAGTAGTCCGAGGGAATTTGAAACAGATACGCAGTATTTT.

The rearrangement uses TRBV20-1 and TRBJ2-7, with D unresolved. Trimming stripped 3 bases from V and 0 bases from J, with 6 bases between. Germline V gene lookup returns CDR1 DFQATT and CDR2 SNEGSKA (reference sequence). The CDR3 has 12 amino acids. CDR3 sequence (DNA): TGCAGTGCTAGTCGGAACTCCTACGAGCAGTACTTC. Its translation is CSASRNSYEQYF.

The table lists this clonotype with many counts. V is TRBV20-1 and J is TRBJ2-3; 11 bases are shared with TRBD2. Germline CDR1 DFQATT, CDR2 SNEGSKA (reference sequence). This CDR3 comprises 15 residues. V dropped 4 bases and J dropped 6; count of bases not matched to a gene: 9. The CDR3 reads CSAKVSGRVRDTQYF. The CDR3 coding sequence is TGCAGTGCTAAAGTTAGCGGGAGGGTGAGGGATACGCAGTATTTT.

The rearrangement uses TRBV29-1 and TRBJ2-1, with 9 bases identical to TRBD2. CDR3 size: 13 residues. J gave up 3 bases and V 4 bases, and 1 base lay outside the gene matches. CDR1 and CDR2 (germline): SQVTM, ANQGSEA. CDR3 nucleotides: TGCAGCGTTGCGACTAGCGGCTACAATGAGCAGTTCTTC. Encoded protein: CSVATSGYNEQFF.

This clonotype was recorded at least ten times. This sequence joins TRBV5-3 and TRBJ2-7; TRBD1 might be the D (6 bases). TRBV5-3 counts as an open reading frame of uncertain function. The CDR3 consists of 17 residues. The ends were cut back, 0 bases at V and 1 base at J, with 17 bases in the middle. This CDR3 is CARSLGSPGHLSYEQYF. The CDR3 coding sequence is TGTGCCAGAAGCTTGGGGTCCCCGGGACACCTATCCTACGAGCAGTACTTC.